This T cell receptor beta chain was observed in a study of beta chain features in type 1 diabetes. Study information: Comparable age, gender and cell yields were observed in patients relative to healthy donors. Summed over all samples, the examined sorted cells came to about 110 million.

Study results and limitations: All four CD4+ subsets of Type 1 diabetes patients contained TCRB CDR3s that were moderately but significantly shorter.

With regard to this clone: Its antigen is unidentified.

Germline-derived CDR1 and CDR2 are GTSNPN and SVGIG (reference sequence). V was cut by 4 bases and J by 4 bases, with 8 bases left in between. The CDR3 length is 12 residues. Expressed TCRB transcripts were sequenced because the entire RNA isolate underwent reverse transcription. Clones were sequenced by immunoSEQ multiplex PCR, and TCRdb holds only the in-frame ones, with some missing. This sample has 310,000 or so clones, with roughly 11% found just once. The sample was naive CD4+ T cells from blood. The sequence was obtained from a woman aged 30 to 39 in good health. The V gene is TRBV30, the J gene TRBJ1-5; D is undetermined. The CDR3 is CAWKIGNQPQHF. In DNA form, the CDR3 reads TGTGCCTGGAAAATCGGGAATCAGCCCCAGCATTTT.